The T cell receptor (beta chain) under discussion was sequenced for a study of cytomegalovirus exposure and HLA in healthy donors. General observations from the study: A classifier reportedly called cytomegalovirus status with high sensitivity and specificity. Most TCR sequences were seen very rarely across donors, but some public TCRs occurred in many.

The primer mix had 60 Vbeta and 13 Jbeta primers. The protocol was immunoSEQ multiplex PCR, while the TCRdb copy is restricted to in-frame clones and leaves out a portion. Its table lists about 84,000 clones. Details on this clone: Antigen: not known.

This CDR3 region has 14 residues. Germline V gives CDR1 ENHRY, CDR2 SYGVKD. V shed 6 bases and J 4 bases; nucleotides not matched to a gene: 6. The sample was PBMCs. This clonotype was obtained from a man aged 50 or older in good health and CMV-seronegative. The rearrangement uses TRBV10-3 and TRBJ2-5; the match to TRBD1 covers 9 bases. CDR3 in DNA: TGTGCCATCAGGGCGACAGGGGGTTTAGAGACCCAGTACTTC. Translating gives CAIRATGGLETQYF.